These 11 T cell receptor beta chains originate from one sample sequenced in a study of blood T cells in healthy people across ages. A second PCR of about 7 to 12 cycles used a sample-barcoded 5' primer and a J-beta primer mix. TCRdb used MiXCR to reprocess the 5' RACE reads, holding one entry per CDR3 protein. The data contain over a million distinct CDR3 sequences, about 42% of them singletons. Sample: blood. These receptors all come from a woman younger than 30 in good health.

The chain has TRBV5-8 and TRBJ2-1, with 8 bases that match TRBD2. CDR3 length equals 16 residues. Germline assignment: CDR1 SGHTS and CDR2 YDEGEE. V dropped 0 bases and J dropped 5; count of bases not matched to a gene: 7. CDR3 DNA sequence: TGTGCCAGCAGCTTGGTCACTAGCGGAGCGCACAATGAGCAGTTCTTC. Amino acid sequence: CASSLVTSGAHNEQFF.

This rearrangement joins TRBV19 to TRBJ2-1, with D unclear. CDR1 is LNHDA, CDR2 SQIVND, per germline (reference sequence). V was pared by 5 bases and J by 10 bases, with 12 bases between. CDR3 length equals 12 residues. Written as DNA, the CDR3 is TGTGCCAGTAGTTCCCTTATGGGGGAGCAGTTCTTC. This translates into CASSSLMGEQFF.

J is TRBJ2-5 and V is TRBV30; D perhaps matches TRBD2 (5 bases). The CDR3 consists of 15 residues. The germline V and J ends were trimmed by 0 bases and 11 bases, with 22 bases remaining between them. The germline CDR1 and CDR2 sequences are GTSNPN and SVGIG (reference sequence). Here the CDR3 reads CAWSVGDYPSNEQYF. Written as DNA, the CDR3 is TGTGCCTGGAGTGTAGGAGACTACCCCTCCAATGAGCAGTACTTC.

V and J are TRBV9 and TRBJ2-1; D is perhaps TRBD2 (6 bases). The germline V gene has CDR1 SGDLS and CDR2 YYNGEE. Trimming removed 6 bases at V and 5 bases at J, with 21 bases between. The CDR3 loop spans 16 amino acids. In DNA form, the CDR3 reads TGTGCCAGCAACCTACAAGGAGGGGCCGGCCACAATGAGCAGTTCTTC. It codes for CASNLQGGAGHNEQFF.

The chain has TRBV7-9 and TRBJ2-1; D may be TRBD1 (6 bases). CDR1 is SEHNR, CDR2 FQNEAQ, per germline (reference sequence). Deletions cut 1 base from V and 0 bases from J, with 13 bases between. The CDR3 is 17 residues long. The CDR3 bases are TGTGCCAGCAGCTTAGGTGGGCCAGGGGCCTCCTACAATGAGCAGTTCTTC. Protein product: CASSLGGPGASYNEQFF.

The genes are TRBV7-2 and TRBJ2-6; no clear D. V was clipped by 6 bases and J by 0 bases, with 9 bases between them. The CDR3 contains 15 residues. The V gene's germline CDR1 is SGHTA and CDR2 FQGNSA. The CDR3: CASRLSLSGANVLTF. In DNA form, the CDR3 reads TGTGCCAGCAGACTGTCACTCTCTGGGGCCAACGTCCTGACTTTC.

The chain carries TRBV25-1 and TRBJ1-2, with D perhaps TRBD1 (5 bases). V lost 10 bases and J lost 8, with 17 bases in between. This CDR3 contains 12 residues. Germline CDR1 and CDR2: MGHDK and SYGVNS. CDR3 nucleotides: TGTGCCACACAGCAAGGGGTGGAAGGCTACACCTTC. Amino acid sequence: CATQQGVEGYTF.

This clonotype was found a few times. The V call is TRBV10-3, the J call TRBJ2-5, with 8 nucleotides matching TRBD1. V lost 5 bases to trimming and J lost 4 bases; unmatched junction nucleotides: 6. Germline CDR1 ENHRY, CDR2 SYGVKD. The length of the CDR3 is 14 residues. The CDR3 sequence is CAISHGQGGETQYF. The CDR3 coding sequence is TGTGCCATCAGTCACGGACAGGGCGGAGAGACCCAGTACTTC.

Regarding this clonotype: A read error may produce the germline difference seen at one junction end. The rearrangement joins TRBV12-3 or TRBV12-4 to TRBJ1-2; TRBD1 matches 7 bases. The CDR3 contains 13 residues. CDR3 protein: CASSPTGDYGCTF. In nucleotides, the CDR3 is TGTGCCAGCAGTCCAACAGGGGACTATGGCTGCACCTTC.

The rearrangement joins TRBV20-1 to TRBJ2-3; D is unclear. V lost 5 bases and J 5 bases, leaving 14 bases between the germline ends. CDR1 and CDR2 (germline): DFQATT, SNEGSKA (reference sequence). The CDR3 extends over 13 amino acids. The CDR3, as DNA: TGCAGTGCTCGCCGAATTTCTGGAGATACGCAGTATTTT. It is translated as CSARRISGDTQYF.

This chain links TRBV7-9 with TRBJ2-5; D uncertain. CDR1 is SEHNR, CDR2 FQNEAQ, per germline (reference sequence). CDR3 length: 11 residues. Between the trimmed V and J ends, which lost 4 bases and 11 bases, there was a span of 11 bases. CDR3: CASSWLDEQYF. The DNA for the CDR3 is TGTGCCAGCAGCTGGCTGGATGAGCAGTACTTC.